What follows are 8 T cell receptor beta chains derived from one specimen sequenced in a study of T cell responses to AZD1222 COVID-19 vaccine. Method: immunoSEQ multiplex PCR; TCRdb's copy keeps in-frame clones and lacks some. This table has 110,000 or so clones, roughly 86% appearing once. The source was peripheral blood, collected 28 days after the second AZD1222 dose. These TCRs come from an adult who received the AZD1222 COVID-19 vaccine.

The CDR3 bases are TGTGCCAGCAGTTTCCTAGGGACAGGGGGAATGAACACTGAAGCTTTCTTT. Amino acid sequence: CASSFLGTGGMNTEAFF. The chain joins TRBV27 to TRBJ1-1, with 11 bases lining up with TRBD1. The V gene's germline CDR1 is MNHEY and CDR2 SMNVEV (reference sequence). This CDR3 contains 17 residues. V was pared by 3 bases and J by 0 bases, with 6 bases of the junction left unmatched.

This chain joins TRBV28 and TRBJ1-5, with 10 bases aligning to TRBD1. Germline V CDR1 and CDR2: MDHEN, SYDVKM. Trimming removed 7 bases from V and 5 bases from J; junction bases left unmatched: 5. The CDR3 has 14 amino acids. This CDR3 is CASTPDRGDQPQHF. The CDR3, as DNA: TGTGCCAGCACCCCGGACAGGGGGGATCAGCCCCAGCATTTT.

The rearrangement uses TRBV6-5 and TRBJ2-3; a possible D gene is TRBD2 (5 bases). Germline values: CDR1 MNHEY, CDR2 SVGAGI. Between the trimmed V and J ends, which lost 7 bases and 5 bases, there was a span of 16 bases. The CDR3 runs 14 residues. The CDR3: CASTVGALGDTQYF. The CDR3 bases are TGTGCCAGCACCGTGGGAGCGCTGGGAGATACGCAGTATTTT.

The V and J genes are TRBV5-5 and TRBJ2-1; 7 bases agree with TRBD2. The CDR3 spans 14 residues. Germline lookup yields CDR1 SGHKS and CDR2 YYEKEE (reference sequence). V shed 4 bases, J shed 4 bases, and the junction held 5 bases outside the gene matches. CDR3 protein: CASSVPSGYNEQFF. The CDR3 nucleotides are TGTGCCAGCAGCGTACCTAGCGGTTACAATGAGCAGTTCTTC.

V usage is TRBV7-3 and J usage is TRBJ1-5; tentatively, D is TRBD1 (6 bases). V was shortened by 5 bases and J by 5 bases, with 10 bases between the two germline ends. The germline V gene encodes CDR1 SGHTA and CDR2 FQGTGA. The CDR3 loop spans 13 amino acids. DNA for the CDR3: TGTGCCAGCAGCGAAAACAGGGATCAGCCCCAGCATTTT. Translating it yields CASSENRDQPQHF.

The J gene is TRBJ2-7, the V gene TRBV2; D is uncertain. CDR1 SNHLY and CDR2 FYNNEI come from the germline V gene. V lost 8 bases, J lost 3 bases, and 11 bases lay in between. CDR3 size: 12 residues. In nucleotides, the CDR3 is TGTGCCAGCCGACTGGCTGGCTACGAGCAGTACTTC. Amino acid sequence: CASRLAGYEQYF. Filled out from reference TRBV2 and TRBJ2-7, the complete variable domain reads EPEVTQTPSHQVTQMGQEVILRCVPISNHLYFYWYRQILGQKVEFLVSFYNNEISEKSEIFDDQFSVERPDGSNFTLKIRSTKLEDSAMYFCASRLAGYEQYFGPGTRLTVT.

The J gene is TRBJ2-3, the V gene TRBV27, with no clear D. The CDR3 is 12 amino acids. V was shortened by 6 bases and J by 6 bases, with 10 bases between the two germline ends. CDR1 and CDR2 from the germline V gene are MNHEY and SMNVEV (reference sequence). The CDR3 loop reads CASSLSADTQYF. Here the CDR3 DNA reads TGTGCCAGCAGCTTAAGCGCTGATACGCAGTATTTT.

The J gene is TRBJ1-1, the V gene TRBV19; maybe TRBD1 (6 bases). V gave up 5 bases and J gave up 3 bases, with 16 bases separating them. Looked up from germline, CDR1 is LNHDA and CDR2 is SQIVND (reference sequence). The CDR3 loop spans 15 amino acids. The CDR3 DNA reads as TGTGCCAGTAGTTTGTCGCGACAGGCGTACACTGAAGCTTTCTTT. It codes for CASSLSRQAYTEAFF.